This entry features one T cell receptor beta chain sequence. Its antigen is undetermined. This PCR relied on a set of 60 Vbeta primers and 13 Jbeta primers. Profiling relied on immunoSEQ multiplex PCR, and the TCRdb table lists in-frame clones only, not all of them. The sample records 100,000 to 150,000 clones, around three quarters being singletons. CDR1 is SGHRS and CDR2 is YFSETQ in the germline V gene. The ends lost 3 bases at V and 3 bases at J; junction bases unmatched: 1. The CDR3 has 14 residues. This sample was taken from a study of cytomegalovirus exposure and HLA in healthy donors. Whole-study results and caveats: Most subjects had HLA-A and HLA-B alleles reportedly predicted accurately by TCR beta sequences.

This TCR was recovered from a man aged 25-45 years in good health and CMV-seropositive. The gene calls are TRBV5-1 and TRBJ2-5; 11 bases align to TRBD2. The sample was PBMCs. The CDR3 nucleotides read TGCGCCAGCAGCTCACTAGCGGGGGAAGAGACCCAGTACTTC. It specifies CASSSLAGEETQYF.